These T cell receptor beta chains were read from a single sample in a study of T cell responses to AZD1222 COVID-19 vaccine. The repertoire was sequenced with immunoSEQ multiplex PCR; TCRdb's copy has only in-frame clones and lacks some. The sample consists of some 130,000 clones, roughly nine tenths of them appearing once. Sequencing was performed on peripheral blood, taken on day 0 of AZD1222 vaccination. The receptors originated from an adult in good health. CDR3s include the opening cysteine and the closing phenylalanine or tryptophan. The D gene is left open where the match is weak. Size is stated for part of the rows, as once, few or many counts, or as a class when the clone is expanded.

TRBV5-4,once,.,TRBJ2-2,CASSLPTGELFF,TGTGCCAGCAGCCTACCCACCGGGGAGCTGTTTTTT
TRBV5-1,.,.,TRBJ1-1,CASSLARTVNTEAFF,TGCGCCAGCAGCTTGGCTCGGACAGTGAACACTGAAGCTTTCTTT
TRBV6-5,.,.,TRBJ1-6,CASSNLRGRGSPLHF,TGTGCCAGCAGCAACCTTCGTGGGAGGGGTTCACCCCTCCACTTT
TRBV6-5,.,.,TRBJ1-2,CASSQVNYGYTF,TGTGCCAGCAGTCAGGTTAACTATGGCTACACCTTC
TRBV28,once,.,TRBJ2-7,CASRRTYEQYF,TGTGCCAGCAGACGGACCTACGAGCAGTACTTC
TRBV7-6,.,.,TRBJ2-3,CASSLRGFTDTQYF,TGTGCCAGCAGCTTGAGGGGGTTCACAGATACGCAGTATTTT
TRBV7-3,.,TRBD2,TRBJ2-5,CASSLNGAGTKETQYF,TGTGCCAGCAGCTTAAATGGGGCGGGGACTAAAGAGACCCAGTACTTC
TRBV19,.,.,TRBJ2-5,CASSIAEGQETQYF,TGTGCCAGTAGTATAGCCGAAGGACAAGAGACCCAGTACTTC
TRBV30,.,.,TRBJ1-2,CAWREGNYGYTF,TGTGCCTGGAGAGAGGGGAACTATGGCTACACCTTC
TRBV6-5,.,.,TRBJ2-3,CASSSGWWGTDTQYF,TGTGCCAGCAGCTCCGGGTGGTGGGGCACAGATACGCAGTATTTT
TRBV11-2,.,TRBD2,TRBJ2-4,CASSLDLLAGDLAKNIQYF,TGTGCCAGCAGCTTAGATCTACTAGCGGGGGACCTAGCCAAAAACATTCAGTACTTC
TRBV3-1/TRBV3-2,.,.,TRBJ1-1,CANQSASGRNTEAFF,TGTGCCAATCAGTCTGCGTCGGGGAGGAACACTGAAGCTTTCTTT
TRBV4-2,.,.,TRBJ1-2,CASSQDPDLSDGYTF,TGTGCCAGCAGCCAAGACCCGGACCTGTCGGATGGCTACACCTTC
TRBV28,.,.,TRBJ1-6,CASLGEGSSYNSPLHF,TGTGCCAGCCTTGGCGAGGGGAGCTCCTATAATTCACCCCTCCACTTT
TRBV6-2/TRBV6-3,.,.,TRBJ2-7,CASSYAGRWEQYF,TGTGCCAGCAGTTACGCTGGCCGGTGGGAGCAGTACTTC
TRBV28,.,.,TRBJ1-2,CASSSPGEGNYGHYGYTF,TGTGCCAGCAGTTCCCCAGGGGAAGGGAACTATGGCCACTATGGCTACACCTTC
TRBV7-2,.,.,TRBJ2-2,CASAPRVAGELFF,TGTGCCAGCGCCCCCAGGGTAGCCGGGGAGCTGTTTTTT
TRBV5-6,.,TRBD1,TRBJ2-2,CASSKPGQSTGELFF,TGTGCCAGCAGTAAACCGGGACAGAGCACCGGGGAGCTGTTTTTT
TRBV9,.,.,TRBJ1-4,CASSEGLGTNEKLFF,TGTGCCAGCAGCGAGGGGCTGGGAACTAATGAAAAACTGTTTTTT
TRBV29-1,.,.,TRBJ2-1,CSVSPRGNEQFF,TGCAGCGTCTCGCCCAGAGGAAATGAGCAGTTCTTC
TRBV19,.,TRBD2,TRBJ2-1,CASSTGTSGGTEQFF,TGTGCCAGTAGTACGGGGACTAGCGGGGGCACTGAGCAGTTCTTC
TRBV6-5,.,.,TRBJ1-2,CASSYSQGAYGYTF,TGTGCCAGCAGTTACTCCCAGGGAGCCTATGGCTACACCTTC
TRBV18,.,.,TRBJ1-5,CASSPSEQGNNQPQHF,TGTGCCAGCTCACCTTCGGAACAGGGCAACAATCAGCCCCAGCATTTT
TRBV7-9,.,.,TRBJ2-5,CASSLTLQRAETQYF,TGTGCCAGCAGCTTAACCCTCCAAAGGGCTGAGACCCAGTACTTC
TRBV30,few,.,TRBJ1-5,CAWSLRGWPQHF,TGTGCCTGGAGCTTAAGGGGGTGGCCCCAGCATTTT
TRBV28,.,TRBD2,TRBJ2-3,CASSLRRSGRPTDTQYF,TGTGCCAGCAGTTTACGGCGTAGCGGGAGACCCACAGATACGCAGTATTTT
TRBV19,.,.,TRBJ2-2,CASGTNTGELFF,TGTGCTTCCGGGACGAACACCGGGGAGCTGTTTTTT
TRBV6-5,.,.,TRBJ1-1,CASSYSNPGREAFF,TGTGCCAGCAGTTACTCGAACCCAGGGCGTGAAGCTTTCTTT
TRBV5-8,.,TRBD1,TRBJ2-7,CASSFGQAIYEQYF,TGTGCCAGCAGCTTTGGACAGGCTATCTACGAGCAGTACTTC
TRBV24-1,.,.,TRBJ2-1,CATSDFESAYNEQFF,TGTGCCACCAGTGATTTCGAGTCAGCATACAATGAGCAGTTCTTC
TRBV4-3,.,.,TRBJ1-1,CASSSQILGEAFF,TGCGCCAGCAGCTCACAGATCCTAGGAGAAGCTTTCTTT
TRBV4-1,.,.,TRBJ2-5,CASSQDCIQQTRDQYF,TGCGCCAGCAGCCAAGATTGTATCCAGCAGACAAGAGACCAGTACTTC
TRBV12-3/TRBV12-4,.,.,TRBJ1-6,CASSLRGNSPLHF,TGTGCCAGCAGTTTAAGGGGGAATTCACCCCTCCACTTT
TRBV11-2,.,.,TRBJ2-3,CASSLGTRGTDTQYF,TGTGCCAGCAGCTTAGGGACCCGGGGCACAGATACGCAGTATTTT
TRBV24-1,.,.,TRBJ1-1,CATSEGGVNTEAFF,TGTGCCACCAGTGAAGGGGGGGTTAACACTGAAGCTTTCTTT
TRBV6-2/TRBV6-3,once,.,TRBJ2-1,CASSPWKGSYNEQFF,TGTGCCAGCAGTCCCTGGAAGGGCTCCTACAATGAGCAGTTCTTC
TRBV24-1,.,.,TRBJ1-5,CATSDFLGNQPQHF,TGTGCCACCAGTGATTTCTTGGGCAATCAGCCCCAGCATTTT
TRBV11-2,few,TRBD1,TRBJ2-7,CASSLGVGTGFNEQYF,TGTGCCAGCAGCTTAGGGGTAGGGACAGGGTTCAACGAGCAGTACTTC
TRBV6-5,few,.,TRBJ1-2,CASSSAGYGYTF,TGTGCCAGTTCCTCAGCGGGCTATGGCTACACCTTC
TRBV3-1/TRBV3-2,.,.,TRBJ2-7,CASSLIRGWEQYF,TGTGCCAGCAGCCTAATCAGGGGCTGGGAGCAGTACTTC
TRBV28,.,.,TRBJ2-4,CASTSGGSGKNIQYF,TGTGCCAGCACCTCGGGGGGCTCGGGCAAAAACATTCAGTACTTC
TRBV11-2,.,.,TRBJ2-2,CASSIPGLRGTGELFF,TGTGCCAGCAGCATCCCGGGTCTACGGGGCACCGGGGAGCTGTTTTTT
TRBV4-3,.,.,TRBJ2-7,CASSQDPASSYEQYF,TGCGCCAGCAGCCAAGATCCAGCGAGCTCCTACGAGCAGTACTTC
TRBV11-2,few,.,TRBJ1-1,CASSSLGAGTEAFF,TGTGCCAGCAGCTCGCTTGGGGCGGGCACTGAAGCTTTCTTT
TRBV5-1,.,TRBD1,TRBJ1-1,CASSSGQPNTEAFF,TGCGCCAGCAGCTCGGGACAGCCGAACACTGAAGCTTTCTTT